Listed below are T cell receptor beta chains from one sample, sequenced in a study of blood T cell repertoires in COVID-19. The data were produced by immunoSEQ multiplex PCR, yet TCRdb's version contains in-frame clones alone and is incomplete. The sample contains roughly 220,000 clones, around four fifths of which appear only once. Sequenced sample: peripheral blood. These receptors all stem from a young man with active or convalescent COVID-19. CDR3s include the opening cysteine and the closing phenylalanine or tryptophan. The D gene is left open where the match is weak. The listing skips clone size in some rows; elsewhere it reads once, few, many or a size class.

.,TRBV24-1,19,TRBJ2-7,once,TGTGCCACCAGTGATTTGGCTTGGGTCGGGACAAAGGTCCCCTACGAGCAGTACTTC,CATSDLAWVGTKVPYEQYF
TRBD2,TRBV28,14,TRBJ2-1,.,TGTGCCAGCAGTCGACTAGCGGGAGGGAATGAGCAGTTCTTC,CASSRLAGGNEQFF
.,TRBV28,16,TRBJ2-3,.,TGTGCCAGCAGTTTATCGGATAGCCAAAACACAGATACGCAGTATTTT,CASSLSDSQNTDTQYF
.,TRBV14,15,TRBJ1-2,.,TGTGCCAGCAGCCATCGTACAGGAATGTCCTATGGCTACACCTTC,CASSHRTGMSYGYTF
.,TRBV10-3,15,TRBJ1-1,.,TGTGCCATCAGTGAGTCACAACCTGGGAACACTGAAGCTTTCTTT,CAISESQPGNTEAFF
.,TRBV10-3,14,TRBJ2-7,.,TGTGCCATCAGTGAGTCGCCGGGTTCCTACGAGCAGTACTTC,CAISESPGSYEQYF
.,TRBV6-5,15,TRBJ1-1,.,TGTGCCAGCAGTTACAGGGAGGGTTTGGGCACTGAAGCTTTCTTT,CASSYREGLGTEAFF
TRBD2,TRBV4-2,19,TRBJ2-1,.,TGTGCCAGCAGCCCACTCCTACTAGCGACCACGAGGGCCTACAATGAGCAGTTCTTC,CASSPLLLATTRAYNEQFF
.,TRBV30,15,TRBJ1-6,.,TGTGCCTGGAGAAGAGTGCGCTCCTATAATTCACCCCTCCACTTT,CAWRRVRSYNSPLHF
.,TRBV5-4,14,TRBJ2-1,.,TGTGCCAGCAGCAAATGGGCACTCTACAATGAGCAGTTCTTC,CASSKWALYNEQFF
.,TRBV18,15,TRBJ2-6,.,TGTGCCAGCTCACCACCCGGGTTTGGGGCCAACGTCCTGACTTTC,CASSPPGFGANVLTF
.,TRBV28,13,TRBJ1-2,.,TGTGCCAGCAGCTCAGGGGTAGGATATGGCTACACCTTC,CASSSGVGYGYTF
.,TRBV7-2,16,TRBJ2-7,once,TGTGCCAGCAGCCCTCTAAGGGGCCACCAACACAACGAGCAGTACTTC,CASSPLRGHQHNEQYF
TRBD2,TRBV6-2/TRBV6-3,15,TRBJ2-7,.,TGTGCCAGCAGTCCCCGGACTAGCGGGGGAGGGAAGCAGTACTTC,CASSPRTSGGGKQYF
.,TRBV5-5,14,TRBJ2-2,.,TGTGCCAGCAGTCCACAAACGGGGGCCGGGGAGCTGTTTTTT,CASSPQTGAGELFF
.,TRBV7-9,16,TRBJ1-6,.,TGTGCCAGCAGCCTAGTTTGGCCAAATCCGAATTCACCCCTCCACTTT,CASSLVWPNPNSPLHF
.,TRBV29-1,14,TRBJ1-2,.,TGCAGCGCCCGGCGGCAGGGAACGGGCTATGGCTACACCTTC,CSARRQGTGYGYTF
.,TRBV28,17,TRBJ1-2,.,TGTGCCAGCAGTTTAACTGCAGGCGCCGAATTGATCGATGGCTACACCTTC,CASSLTAGAELIDGYTF
.,TRBV4-3,15,TRBJ1-6,.,TGCGCCAGCAGCCAAGTCCGGGGGTACAATTCACCCCTCCACTTT,CASSQVRGYNSPLHF
.,TRBV18,14,TRBJ1-5,.,TGTGCCAGCTCGGGCGGTGCGGGCGGAGAGCCCCAGCATTTT,CASSGGAGGEPQHF
TRBD1,TRBV7-2,16,TRBJ1-6,.,TGTGCCAGCAGCTTACTAGGGGGACAGGGATTGTCACCCCTCCACTTT,CASSLLGGQGLSPLHF
TRBD1,TRBV15,17,TRBJ2-5,.,TGTGCCACCAGCAGAGAAACGGGGACAGGGGGCAGGGAGACCCAGTACTTC,CATSRETGTGGRETQYF
.,TRBV10-2,13,TRBJ2-5,.,TGCGCCAGCAGACGGGACTTGAAAGAGACCCAGTACTTC,CASRRDLKETQYF
.,TRBV12-3/TRBV12-4,12,TRBJ1-1,.,TGTGCCAGCACCGCGGGGCTCTCTGAAGCTTTCTTT,CASTAGLSEAFF
.,TRBV5-6,15,TRBJ1-5,.,TGTGCCAGCAGCTTGGCAGGGGCTAGCAATCAGCCCCAGCATTTT,CASSLAGASNQPQHF
.,TRBV5-6,15,TRBJ2-3,.,TGTGCCAGCAGCTTGTTTCGGTTTAGCCCGGATACGCAGTATTTT,CASSLFRFSPDTQYF
.,TRBV19,13,TRBJ1-1,.,TGTGCCAGTAGCCGAAACCCGGGCACTGAAGCTTTCTTT,CASSRNPGTEAFF
TRBD2,TRBV29-1,14,TRBJ2-3,once,TGCAGCGCCGGGACTAGTAGCTCCCTGGATACGCAGTATTTT,CSAGTSSSLDTQYF
TRBD2,TRBV11-2,15,TRBJ2-7,.,TGTGCCAGCAGCACGGCCGGGACTAGCGGATACGAGCAGTACTTC,CASSTAGTSGYEQYF